The sequence of this T cell receptor beta chain was determined in a study of blood T cells in healthy people across ages (dated by TCRdb to the mid-2010s). Notes on the research overall: Template switching captured roughly one uniquely barcoded TCR beta cDNA molecule per two T cells in model experiments. To avoid experimental bias, donors of different ages were distributed randomly across sequencing lanes. For two donors (one aged 18 to 30 and one aged 80 or older), the study analyzed two additional independent replicas of 1 million unique cDNA reads from the same blood draw. To track age-related changes in TCR beta repertoire diversity, the study relied on deep sequencing normalized with unique cDNA molecular identifiers. Four age groups were formed from the donors: young (average 16 years), middle-aged (less than 40), aged (approximately 60) and long-lived (more than 75). Broader findings and caveats from the paper: Estimates of total diversity based on one million sequenced T cells were considered lower bounds and underestimates. There was a strong correlation between observed TCR beta diversity and the percentage of naive T cells measured by flow cytometry. As age increased, observed TCR beta diversity per million T cells dropped in a roughly linear way, and a significant reduction was already evident by age about 40. Because the CMV infection status of the donors was unknown, age-related changes in expanded clonotypes may potentially have been confounded. Compared with the aged group, the long-lived group had more naive CD4+ T cells, fewer expanded clones and increased TCR diversity, a pattern suggesting age selection. Because profiling used bulk unsorted PBMCs, naive and antigen-experienced compartments could not be compared conclusively.

A remark on this clonotype: It lacks a known antigen. Base qualities are missing; no much larger clone stands one base away.

Libraries were made using 5' RACE. The listed sequencing device is Illumina HiSeq 2500. A second PCR of 7 to 11 cycles was run with a J-beta primer mix and a sample-barcoded 5' primer. Each TCR beta cDNA molecule received a unique molecular identifier from a template-switch 5' adaptor carrying 12 random nucleotides. At least 3 million CDR3-containing paired-end reads were obtained from each sample. All of the RNA was converted into first-strand cDNA using the Mint cDNA synthesis kit, with a TRBC-specific oligonucleotide serving as the primer. Following uracil-DNA glycosylase treatment, all cDNA underwent a first 18-cycle PCR with the universal primers M1SS and BC2_uni_R. Per the original workflow: For normalization, 1 million high-quality reads, each with a distinct molecular identifier, were randomly selected from each sample. Instead of being binned into consensus sequences, reads with shared molecular identifiers were discarded. CDR3 identification, clonotype clustering and error correction used MiTCR with a Q25 quality threshold and the strictest error-elimination algorithm. Lower-bound total TCR beta diversity was estimated with a nonparametric unseen species model using Euler transformation. TCRdb reanalyzed the raw reads on its own, using fastp at Q25 for trimming and MiXCR for clone calling, and kept in-frame beta chains. Merged by CDR3 protein, the rows form single entries marked with the most common genes and DNA. TCRdb, rather than the study authors, made the V and J calls. This sample holds under 1 million distinct CDR3 sequences; under 45% were observed only once. Around 21% of the sample comes from the top ten.

The roughly 38 donors, aged 6 to 90 years, were systemically healthy Caucasian individuals from Russia. Approximately 10 milliliters of peripheral blood were collected from each donor into EDTA-treated Vacutainer tubes. Ficoll-Paque density-gradient centrifugation was used to isolate PBMCs, with at least 6.5 million obtained per sample. Trizol reagent was used to extract total RNA from PBMCs, with at least 5 micrograms per sample. For every donor, flow cytometry on a PBMC aliquot measured the percentage of naive CD45RAhigh/CD27high T cells. Taken from cysteine to phenylalanine, the CDR3 has 15 residues. Here the CDR3 DNA is all that survives: 45 bases in frame from base 1. At the junction V is shortened by 0 bases and J by 3 bases; bases outside the gene matches: 5. CDR1 DFQATT and CDR2 SNEGSKA were looked up in the germline V gene (reference sequence).

This receptor was identified in a man aged 60-69 years in good health. The chain couples TRBV20-1 to TRBJ1-5; the junction holds 7 bases that match TRBD1. Sequenced sample: blood. The nucleotides read TGCAGTGCTAGAGATCCGACAGGGTACAATCAGCCCCAGCATTTT. The encoded protein is CSARDPTGYNQPQHF.